This T cell receptor (beta chain) originates from a study of breast tumors, draining lymph nodes, adjacent tissues. TCRdb reprocessed the multiplex PCR reads with MiXCR, giving one entry per CDR3 protein. The sample contains about 15,000 distinct CDR3 sequences, roughly 48% of which appear only once. Germline V gene data show CDR1 as SGDLS and CDR2 as YYNGEE. This CDR3 is 15 amino acids long. V was trimmed by 0 bases and J by 4 bases, leaving 10 bases between them. The specimen was tumor-adjacent breast tissue. The sequence came from a female donor with breast cancer. Some clones in this sample may be carry-over from other donors' samples. The gene calls are TRBV9 and TRBJ1-4; D may be TRBD1 (6 bases). This chain's CDR3 is CASSVGTVYNEKLFF. The CDR3 nucleotides are TGTGCCAGCAGCGTAGGGACAGTGTATAATGAAAAACTGTTTTTT.